Reported below is one T cell receptor (beta chain). Its antigen is not identified. CDR3 length equals 13 residues. The V end lost 2 bases, the J end lost 4 bases, and 6 bases lay between the germline ends. Germline CDR1 WNHNN, CDR2 SYGVQD (reference sequence). Treatment specified: approximately 9-day PBMC culture with coronavirus spike peptide pools or control peptides (ViraFEST assay). Half the medium was replaced with fresh IL-2 medium on days 3 and 7. This sample stems from a study of vaccination and CD4 T cells after COVID-19. Oncomine TCR Beta short-read sequencing was applied to DNA from cultured CD4+ T cells. TCRdb passed the PCR reads through MiXCR, listing each CDR3 protein once. The repertoire holds about 16,000 distinct CDR3 sequences, with around 59% as singletons.

The J gene is TRBJ2-1, the V gene TRBV10-1; D gene uncertain. Material: CD4+ T cells from blood, cultured in vitro. This receptor was obtained from a human donor who had recovered from COVID-19. In DNA, the CDR3 is TGCGCCAGCAGTGAGAACGGGTACAATGAGCAGTTCTTC. It is translated as CASSENGYNEQFF.